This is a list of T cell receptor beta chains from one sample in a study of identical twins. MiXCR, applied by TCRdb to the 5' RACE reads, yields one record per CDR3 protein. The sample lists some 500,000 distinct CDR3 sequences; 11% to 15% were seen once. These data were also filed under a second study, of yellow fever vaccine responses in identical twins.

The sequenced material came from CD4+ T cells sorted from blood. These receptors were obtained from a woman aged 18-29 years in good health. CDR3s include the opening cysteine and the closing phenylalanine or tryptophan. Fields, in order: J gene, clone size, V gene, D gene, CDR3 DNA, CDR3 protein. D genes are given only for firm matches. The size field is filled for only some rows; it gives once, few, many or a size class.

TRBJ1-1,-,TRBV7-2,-,TGTGCCAGCAGCTTAGCAGGGGGTTGGACTGAAGCTTTCTTT,CASSLAGGWTEAFF
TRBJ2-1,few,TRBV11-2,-,TGTGCCAGCAGCCGAATACAGGGATGGGGTAATGAGCAGTTCTTC,CASSRIQGWGNEQFF
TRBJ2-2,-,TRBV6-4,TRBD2,TGTGCCAGCAGTGACTTCTCTAAGCGGGGGCCGAACACCGGGGAGCTGTTTTTT,CASSDFSKRGPNTGELFF
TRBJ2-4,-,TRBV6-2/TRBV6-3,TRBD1,TGTGCCAGCAGACGGGGACAGGTAGCCAAAAACATTCAGTATTTC,CASRRGQVAKNIQYF
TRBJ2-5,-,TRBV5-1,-,TGCGCCAGCAGCTTGGCCCTACGGGTCCAAGAGACCCAGTACTTC,CASSLALRVQETQYF
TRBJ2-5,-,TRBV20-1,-,TGCAGTGCAGCTAAACCCGGGGACCGTGGGACCCAGTACTTC,CSAAKPGDRGTQYF
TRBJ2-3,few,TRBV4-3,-,TGCGCCAGCAGCCAAGATGTGGCTGCAGATACGCAGTATTTT,CASSQDVAADTQYF
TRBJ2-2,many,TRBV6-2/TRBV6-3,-,TGTGCCAGCCATGGAACGAACACCGGGGAGCTGTTTTTT,CASHGTNTGELFF
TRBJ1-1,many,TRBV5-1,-,TGCGCCAGCAGACAGGGCTTGAACACTGAAGCTTTCTTT,CASRQGLNTEAFF
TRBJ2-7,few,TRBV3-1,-,TGTGCCAGCAGCCAAGTGGGAGAGCAGTACTTC,CASSQVGEQYF
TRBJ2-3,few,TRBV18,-,TGTGCCAGCTCACGACCCGGATCCTACACAGATACGCAGTATTTT,CASSRPGSYTDTQYF
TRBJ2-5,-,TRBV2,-,TGTGCCAGCAGTTCAAACGGGGGGACCCAGTACTTC,CASSSNGGTQYF
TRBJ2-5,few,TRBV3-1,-,TGTGCCAGCAGCCGAAGAGCGGTAGGCGGAGAGACCCAGTACTTC,CASSRRAVGGETQYF
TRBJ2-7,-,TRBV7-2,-,TGTGCCAGCAGCTCCGCCATGACCTACGAGCAGTACTTC,CASSSAMTYEQYF
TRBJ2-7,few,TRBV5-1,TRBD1,TGCGCCAGCGGCCCGCCCGGGACAGGGAAAGCTACTCTATCCGAGCAGTACTTC,CASGPPGTGKATLSEQYF
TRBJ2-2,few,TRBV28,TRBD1,TGTGCCAGCAGCCTGCTGCCGGGACAGGGTGGGGTCACCGGGGAGCTGTTTTTT,CASSLLPGQGGVTGELFF
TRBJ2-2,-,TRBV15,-,TGTGCCACCAGCCCACAAGGGGCCGGGGAGCTGTTTTTT,CATSPQGAGELFF
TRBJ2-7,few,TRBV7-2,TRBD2,TGTGCCAGCAGCTTAGCAGGTTGGGGACTAGCGGGAGGGATAGGCGAGCAGTACTTC,CASSLAGWGLAGGIGEQYF
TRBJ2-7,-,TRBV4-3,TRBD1,TGCGCCAGCAGCCAAACCGGGACAGGGACGTTCGAGCAGTACTTC,CASSQTGTGTFEQYF
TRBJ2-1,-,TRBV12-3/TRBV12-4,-,TGTGCCAGCAGTTTCCGGACACTTCCGGGCAATGAGCAGTTCTTC,CASSFRTLPGNEQFF
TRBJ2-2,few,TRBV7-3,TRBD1,TGTGCCAGCAGCTTATTCCGGGACAGGGGCACCGGGGAGCTGTTTTTT,CASSLFRDRGTGELFF
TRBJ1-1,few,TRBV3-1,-,TGTGCCAGCAGCCGCAAGCAGAACACTGAAGCTTTCTTT,CASSRKQNTEAFF
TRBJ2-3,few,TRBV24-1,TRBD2,TGTGCCACCAGTGATTTGAGGGGCGGGGGTGGGACAGATACGCAGTATTTT,CATSDLRGGGGTDTQYF
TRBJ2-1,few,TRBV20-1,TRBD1,TGCAGTGCTACCGGACAGGGGGGGTTCTACAATGAGCAGTTCTTC,CSATGQGGFYNEQFF
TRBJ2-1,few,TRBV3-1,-,TGTGCCAGCAGCCAAGGAGTTCCGACCTACAATGAGCAGTTCTTC,CASSQGVPTYNEQFF
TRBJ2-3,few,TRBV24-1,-,TGTGCCACGGGGACGGAAAGCACAGATACGCAGTATTTT,CATGTESTDTQYF
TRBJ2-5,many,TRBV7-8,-,TGTGCCAGCAGCTTAGGGTGGGACCAGTACTTC,CASSLGWDQYF
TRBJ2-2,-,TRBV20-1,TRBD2,TGCAGTGCTGGAAGCGGGAGGATGGCCGGGGAGCTGTTTTTT,CSAGSGRMAGELFF
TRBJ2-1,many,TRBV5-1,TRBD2,TGCGCCAGCAGCGTGAATCTAGCGGGCACCTACAATGAGCAGTTCTTC,CASSVNLAGTYNEQFF
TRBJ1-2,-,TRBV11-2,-,TGTGCCAGCAGCTCCCCTCGGCGGGATACCTATGGCTACACCTTC,CASSSPRRDTYGYTF
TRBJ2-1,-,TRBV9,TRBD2,TGTGCCAGCAGCGTAGGGGGACTAGCCCCCTACAATGAGCAGTTCTTC,CASSVGGLAPYNEQFF
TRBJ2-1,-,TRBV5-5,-,TGTGCCAGCAGCTTAATGGCCGAAATCGGCAGGACCAATGAGCAGTTCTTC,CASSLMAEIGRTNEQFF
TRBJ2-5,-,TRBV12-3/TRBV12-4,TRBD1,TGTGCCAGCAATCCTACAGGGGGGCAAGAGACCCAGTACTTC,CASNPTGGQETQYF
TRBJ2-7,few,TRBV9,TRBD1,TGTGCCAGCAGCTTCCACAGGGGCGAGCAGTACTTC,CASSFHRGEQYF
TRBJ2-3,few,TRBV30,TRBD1,TGTGCCTTCGACAGGGGTGGTTCAGATACGCAGTATTTT,CAFDRGGSDTQYF
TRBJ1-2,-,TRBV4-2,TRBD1,TGTGCCAGCAGCCAAGGGAGGGGACAGAACTATGGCTACACCTTC,CASSQGRGQNYGYTF
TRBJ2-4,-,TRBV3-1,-,TGTGCCAGCAGCCAACGGGGAGCCAAAAACATTCAGTACTTC,CASSQRGAKNIQYF
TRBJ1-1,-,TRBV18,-,TGTGCCAGCTCGCTTACCTGGGAATCGGGCAACACTGAAGCTTTCTTT,CASSLTWESGNTEAFF
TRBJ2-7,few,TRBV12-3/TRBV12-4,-,TGTGCCAGCAGTTTCGTGTCAGGGCGGTACGAGCAGTACTTC,CASSFVSGRYEQYF
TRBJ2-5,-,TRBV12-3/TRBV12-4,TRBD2,TGTGCCAGCAGGCGGGGGTCCCAAGAGACCCAGTACTTC,CASRRGSQETQYF
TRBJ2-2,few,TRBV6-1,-,TGTGCCAGCAGCCGATCCGGACACACCGGGGAGCTGTTTTTT,CASSRSGHTGELFF
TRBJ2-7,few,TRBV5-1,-,TGCGCCAGCAGCTTGGACGGGGGACACTCCTACGAGCAGTACTTC,CASSLDGGHSYEQYF
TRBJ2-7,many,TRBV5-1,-,TGCGCCAGCAGCTTGGAGGTCAGCACCTACGAGCAGTACTTC,CASSLEVSTYEQYF
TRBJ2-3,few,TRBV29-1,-,TGCAGCGTTGGGGCCCGACGGACAGATACGCAGTATTTT,CSVGARRTDTQYF
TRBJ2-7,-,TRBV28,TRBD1,TGTGCCAGCAGTCGCCGGGACAGGGGCCCCCAAATACTATACGGGCAGTACTTC,CASSRRDRGPQILYGQYF
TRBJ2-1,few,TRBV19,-,TGTGCCAGTAGTATAAACGGACGGAATGAGCAGTTCTTC,CASSINGRNEQFF